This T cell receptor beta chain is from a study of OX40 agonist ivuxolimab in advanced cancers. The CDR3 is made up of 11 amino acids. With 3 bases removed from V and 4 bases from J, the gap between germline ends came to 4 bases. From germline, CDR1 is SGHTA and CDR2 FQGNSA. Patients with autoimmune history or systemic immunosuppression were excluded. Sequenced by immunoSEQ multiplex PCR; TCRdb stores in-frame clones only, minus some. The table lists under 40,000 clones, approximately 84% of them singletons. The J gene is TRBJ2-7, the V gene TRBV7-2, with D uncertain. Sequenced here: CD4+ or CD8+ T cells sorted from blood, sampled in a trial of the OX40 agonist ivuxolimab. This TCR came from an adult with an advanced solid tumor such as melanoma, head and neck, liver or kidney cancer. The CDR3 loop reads CASSLRYEQYF. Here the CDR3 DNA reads TGTGCCAGCAGCTTGAGATACGAGCAGTACTTC. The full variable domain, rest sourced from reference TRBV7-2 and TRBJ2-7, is GAGVSQSPSNKVTEKGKDVELRCDPISGHTALYWYRQSLGQGLEFLIYFQGNSAPDKSGLPSDRFSAERTGGSVSTLTIQRTQQEDSAVYLCASSLRYEQYFGPGTRLTVT.